Following are 17 T cell receptor beta chains from one sample sequenced in a study of blood T cell repertoires in COVID-19. The assay was immunoSEQ multiplex PCR, and TCRdb's table has in-frame clones only and misses some. This sample has about 300,000 clones, with 90% found just once. The specimen sequenced was peripheral blood. These receptors came from a woman aged 50 to 60 with COVID-19, enrolled during active disease.

This chain uses TRBV7-2 with TRBJ2-1; TRBD2 aligns across 10 bases. V dropped 8 bases and J dropped 4; count of bases not matched to a gene: 5. The CDR3 sequence is 14 residues long. Germline lookup yields CDR1 SGHTA and CDR2 FQGNSA. In nucleotides, the CDR3 is TGTGCCAGCCTACCAGCGGGAGGGTACAATGAGCAGTTCTTC. This sequence encodes CASLPAGGYNEQFF.

The chain couples TRBV2 to TRBJ2-7; 8 bases map to TRBD2. CDR3 size: 15 residues. J gave up 6 bases and V 5 bases, and 12 bases lay outside the gene matches. Germline assignment: CDR1 SNHLY and CDR2 FYNNEI. The CDR3 region has the DNA TGTGCCAGCAGTAGTCCGGGACTAGGATCTTCCGAGCAGTACTTC. Encoded protein: CASSSPGLGSSEQYF.

V gene TRBV19 combines with J gene TRBJ1-1; the D gene is possibly TRBD1 (6 bases). The V end was cut by 6 bases, the J end by 5 bases, with 13 bases between. Per the germline V gene, CDR1 is LNHDA and CDR2 is SQIVND (reference sequence). The CDR3 covers 13 residues. CDR3 in DNA: TGTGCCAGTAGCCCACAGGGTTGGACTGAAGCTTTCTTT. Amino acids: CASSPQGWTEAFF.

V gene TRBV27 combines with J gene TRBJ1-1; D is unclear. Germline CDR1 and CDR2: MNHEY and SMNVEV (reference sequence). The CDR3 has 14 residues. V was cut by 5 bases and J by 0 bases, with 10 bases left in between. The CDR3 loop is CASSDGLMNTEAFF. CDR3 nucleotide sequence: TGTGCCAGCAGTGATGGACTCATGAACACTGAAGCTTTCTTT.

V is TRBV4-1 and J is TRBJ2-7, with 12 bases that match TRBD1. The CDR3 extends over 16 amino acids. The V gene's germline CDR1 is MGHRA and CDR2 YSYEKL. The V and J ends lost 4 bases and 6 bases, in that order; junction bases with no gene match: 10. The chain's CDR3 is CASSRTPGQGAIEQYF. DNA for the CDR3: TGCGCCAGCAGCCGAACCCCGGGACAGGGGGCAATCGAGCAGTACTTC.

The J gene is TRBJ2-3, the V gene TRBV24-1; tentatively, D is TRBD2 (6 bases). The CDR3 is 17 residues long. In germline, CDR1 is KGHDR, CDR2 SFDVKD. The ends were cut back, 0 bases at V and 1 base at J, with 13 bases in the middle. The DNA of the CDR3 is TGTGCCACCAGTGATTTGACCCCGGGGGTAGGCACAGATACGCAGTATTTT. This encodes CATSDLTPGVGTDTQYF.

V and J are TRBV11-3 and TRBJ2-5, with TRBD2 as a possible D gene (6 bases). Trimming took 5 bases from V and 3 from J, leaving 16 bases between them. The CDR3 runs to 15 residues. The germline V gene encodes CDR1 SGHNT and CDR2 YENEEA. CDR3 residues: CASSHLSGTEETQYF. The CDR3, as DNA: TGTGCCAGCAGCCACCTTAGCGGTACTGAAGAGACCCAGTACTTC.

The V call is TRBV7-8, the J call TRBJ2-5; 9 bases align to TRBD1. CDR3 length equals 16 residues. Germline V gene data show CDR1 as SGHVS and CDR2 as FQNEAQ. The V segment lost 4 bases and the J segment 5 bases; nucleotides outside the gene matches: 11. CDR3 bases: TGTGCCAGCAGCTCCCCGGGACAGGGTGTTTCGGAGACCCAGTACTTC. Its protein product is CASSSPGQGVSETQYF.

The chain links TRBV29-1 to TRBJ2-5; tentative D call: TRBD1 (5 bases). This CDR3 contains 13 residues. Germline lookup yields CDR1 SQVTM and CDR2 ANQGSEA. The V end lost 7 bases, the J end lost 5 bases, and 17 bases lay between the germline ends. As DNA, the CDR3 is TGCAGCGCCGCAATGGCAGGGCTGGAGACCCAGTACTTC. Translating gives CSAAMAGLETQYF.

The rearrangement uses TRBV24-1 and TRBJ2-1, with TRBD2 as a possible D gene (6 bases). The CDR3 contains 13 residues. Trimming left V 4 bases short and J 12 bases short, with 15 bases between. From germline, CDR1 is KGHDR and CDR2 SFDVKD. DNA for the CDR3: TGTGCCACCAGTGAACCGGGCGGGGCAGCGCAGTTCTTC. The encoded protein is CATSEPGGAAQFF.

Only one count was recorded for this clone. The chain combines TRBV6-1 with TRBJ2-1, with 9 bases that match TRBD1. The CDR3 spans 14 residues. Looked up from germline, CDR1 is MNHNS and CDR2 is SASEGT. Unmatched junction bases numbered 4, after V lost 3 bases and J lost 7 bases. CDR3 in amino acids: CASSDGTGKNEQFF. CDR3 sequence (DNA): TGTGCCAGCAGTGACGGGACAGGGAAGAATGAGCAGTTCTTC.

This chain connects TRBV7-8 to TRBJ2-5, with 8 bases that match TRBD2. Germline loops: CDR1 SGHVS, CDR2 FQNEAQ. The CDR3 length is 17 residues. V lost 1 base, J lost 1 base, and 8 bases stayed unmatched. This CDR3 reads CASSLVVASGLQETQYF. The CDR3 DNA is TGTGCCAGCAGCTTAGTCGTGGCTAGCGGGCTCCAAGAGACCCAGTACTTC. Based on the CDR3 plus reference TRBV7-8 and TRBJ2-5, the full variable domain is GAGVSQSPRYKVAKRGQDVALRCDPISGHVSLFWYQQALGQGPEFLTYFQNEAQLDKSGLPSDRFFAERPEGSVSTLKIQRTQQEDSAVYLCASSLVVASGLQETQYFGPGTRLLVL.

The chain has TRBV27 and TRBJ2-1; a possible D gene is TRBD1 (6 bases). Germline V gives CDR1 MNHEY, CDR2 SMNVEV (reference sequence). The CDR3 has 15 residues. Trimming took 3 bases from V and 9 from J, leaving 18 bases between them. CDR3 sequence reads: CASSFYRVSKAEQFF. DNA of the CDR3: TGTGCCAGCAGTTTTTACAGGGTGTCTAAGGCTGAGCAGTTCTTC.

The chain has TRBV28 and TRBJ2-7, with 10 bases aligning to TRBD2. Germline V gives CDR1 MDHEN, CDR2 SYDVKM. V gave up 8 bases and J gave up 6 bases; unmatched junction bases: 13. The CDR3 has 15 amino acids. The CDR3 nucleotides read TGTGCCAGCCTCCCCGGGAGCGGGAGGGCGGCCGAGCAGTACTTC. This encodes CASLPGSGRAAEQYF.

This clone was picked up one time. V and J are TRBV29-1 and TRBJ2-1; maybe TRBD2 (7 bases). The CDR3 spans 16 residues. Germline CDR1 is SQVTM and CDR2 is ANQGSEA. The V gene lost 5 bases and the J gene lost 0 bases, with 17 bases spanning the gap. The CDR3 region has the DNA TGCAGCGTTCAGGGGCCAGCGGGGAGCTCCTACAATGAGCAGTTCTTC. This codes for CSVQGPAGSSYNEQFF.

This clone was detected ten times or more. The chain couples TRBV7-9 to TRBJ2-7; D not certain. This CDR3 has 14 residues. The V gene's germline CDR1 is SEHNR and CDR2 FQNEAQ (reference sequence). V lost 1 base and J lost 2, with 9 bases in between. In DNA, the CDR3 is TGTGCCAGCAGCTTAGTTCTAGTCCCCTACGAGCAGTACTTC. Translated, it gives CASSLVLVPYEQYF. The variable domain in full, completed from reference TRBV7-9 and TRBJ2-7, reads DTGVSQNPRHKITKRGQNVTFRCDPISEHNRLYWYRQTLGQGPEFLTYFQNEAQLEKSRLLSDRFSAERPKGSFSTLEIQRTEQGDSAMYLCASSLVLVPYEQYFGPGTRLTVT.

This clone was picked up one time. The chain is built from TRBV18 and TRBJ2-1; possible D gene TRBD2, 5 bases. The CDR3 covers 17 residues. The germline CDR1 and CDR2 sequences are KGHSH and LQKENI. V shed 2 bases and J shed 9 bases, with 23 bases lying between them. CDR3 region: CASSPYLASSSAREQFF. DNA for the CDR3: TGTGCCAGCTCACCATATCTTGCTAGCTCTTCAGCGCGTGAGCAGTTCTTC.